One sample yielded the 10 T cell receptor beta chains listed below, sequenced in a study of shared clonotypes between healthy human individuals. The protocol was immunoSEQ multiplex PCR, while the TCRdb copy is restricted to in-frame clones and leaves out a portion. This sample yields 2 million or so clones, of which 95% are seen a single time; 0.13% belongs to the top ten. Sequenced sample: naive CD4+ T cells sorted from blood. Subset here: CD45RA+ positively selected. Every receptor here comes from a man younger than 35 in good health.

J is TRBJ2-5 and V is TRBV15, with 8 bases aligning to TRBD2. J was trimmed by 8 bases and V by 1 base; bases with no gene match: 6. This CDR3 region has 14 residues. Looked up from germline, CDR1 is LNHNV and CDR2 is YYDKDF (reference sequence). The CDR3, as DNA: TGTGCCACCAGCAGAGGGGGACTAGATGGAACCCAGTACTTC. This translates into CATSRGGLDGTQYF.

The chain couples TRBV6-5 to TRBJ2-5; the D is unclear. The CDR3 is 15 amino acids. Trimming took 2 bases from V and 1 from J, leaving 11 bases between them. Germline values: CDR1 MNHEY, CDR2 SVGAGI. The DNA for the CDR3 is TGTGCCAGCAGTTACGATTTGCGGAGCCAAGAGACCCAGTACTTC. Amino acids: CASSYDLRSQETQYF.

The V gene is TRBV6-5, the J gene TRBJ1-5; D is ambiguous. CDR3 length equals 13 residues. CDR1 MNHEY and CDR2 SVGAGI come from the germline V gene. V was clipped by 5 bases and J by 2 bases, with 7 bases between them. The CDR3 protein is CASSASGNQPQHF. In nucleotides, the CDR3 is TGTGCCAGCAGTGCCAGTGGCAATCAGCCCCAGCATTTT.

The genes are TRBV11-3 and TRBJ1-1, with a weak D call TRBD1 (6 bases). CDR1 SGHNT and CDR2 YENEEA come from the germline V gene. Trimming pared 5 bases from V and 5 bases from J, leaving 18 bases between. There are 15 residues in the CDR3. The CDR3 here is CASSTNRERSTEAFF. CDR3 bases: TGTGCCAGCAGCACAAACAGGGAAAGGAGTACTGAAGCTTTCTTT.

The chain couples TRBV20-1 to TRBJ2-7; TRBD1 matches at 10 bases. Germline V gene data show CDR1 as DFQATT and CDR2 as SNEGSKA (reference sequence). J was trimmed by 5 bases and V by 7 bases; bases with no gene match: 2. The CDR3 is 11 amino acids. CDR3 residues: CSGDRGDEQYF. For the CDR3, the DNA is TGCAGTGGGGACAGGGGAGACGAGCAGTACTTC.

The rearrangement links TRBV5-1 to TRBJ2-1, with 9 bases lining up with TRBD1. The length of the CDR3 is 15 residues. The ends lost 0 bases at V and 8 bases at J; junction bases unmatched: 6. Germline V gives CDR1 SGHRS, CDR2 YFSETQ. This CDR3 reads CASSLGGTGIDEQFF. The CDR3 DNA follows: TGCGCCAGCAGCTTGGGAGGGACAGGGATCGATGAGCAGTTCTTC.

The genes are TRBV25-1 and TRBJ2-3, with 7 bases lining up with TRBD2. The CDR3 contains 13 residues. CDR1 and CDR2 (germline): MGHDK, SYGVNS. Unmatched junction bases numbered 4, after V lost 8 bases and J lost 2 bases. CDR3 in DNA: TGTGCCAGCCTTGGACTAGTCACAGATACGCAGTATTTT. It yields the protein CASLGLVTDTQYF. Variable domain in full (rest from reference TRBV25-1 and TRBJ2-3): EADIYQTPRYLVIGTGKKITLECSQTMGHDKMYWYQQDPGMELHLIHYSYGVNSTEKGDLSSESTVSRIRTEHFPLTLESARPSHTSQYLCASLGLVTDTQYFGPGTRLTVL.

The rearrangement joins TRBV10-1 to TRBJ2-7; TRBD2 is a possible D gene (6 bases). The length of the CDR3 is 13 residues. Germline V gene data show CDR1 as WNHNN and CDR2 as SYGVQD (reference sequence). Trimming removed 6 bases at V and 2 bases at J, with 11 bases between. CDR3 coding DNA: TGCGCCAGCAGGAGGGACTTAACCTACGAGCAGTACTTC. Translation: CASRRDLTYEQYF.

This clone was seen once. The sample has other DNA sequences that encode this CDR3 too. The gene calls are TRBV2 and TRBJ2-3; D is possibly TRBD1 (6 bases). CDR3 length: 13 residues. Germline lookup yields CDR1 SNHLY and CDR2 FYNNEI. V gave up 10 bases and J gave up 0 bases, with 11 bases separating them. CDR3 nucleotide sequence: TGTGCCACCTCAGGACAGAGCACAGATACGCAGTATTTT. Translated, it gives CATSGQSTDTQYF.

CDR3 sequence: CASSLQGSGADTQYF. DNA of the CDR3: TGTGCCAGCAGCTTGCAGGGGAGTGGCGCAGATACGCAGTATTTT. V is TRBV7-2 and J is TRBJ2-3, with a weak D call TRBD1 (6 bases). The germline gives CDR1 SGHTA, CDR2 FQGNSA. There are 15 residues in the CDR3. The germline V and J ends were trimmed by 3 bases and 4 bases, with 14 bases remaining between them.